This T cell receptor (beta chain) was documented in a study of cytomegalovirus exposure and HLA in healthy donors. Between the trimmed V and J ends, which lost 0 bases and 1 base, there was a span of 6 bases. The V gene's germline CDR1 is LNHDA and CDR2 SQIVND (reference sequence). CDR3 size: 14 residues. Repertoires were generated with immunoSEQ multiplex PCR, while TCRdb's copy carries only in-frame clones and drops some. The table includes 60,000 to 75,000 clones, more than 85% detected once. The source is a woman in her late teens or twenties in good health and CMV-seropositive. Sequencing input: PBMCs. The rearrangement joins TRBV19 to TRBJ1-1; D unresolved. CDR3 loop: CASSIDGKNTEAFF. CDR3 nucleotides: TGTGCCAGTAGTATAGATGGCAAGAACACTGAAGCTTTCTTT.